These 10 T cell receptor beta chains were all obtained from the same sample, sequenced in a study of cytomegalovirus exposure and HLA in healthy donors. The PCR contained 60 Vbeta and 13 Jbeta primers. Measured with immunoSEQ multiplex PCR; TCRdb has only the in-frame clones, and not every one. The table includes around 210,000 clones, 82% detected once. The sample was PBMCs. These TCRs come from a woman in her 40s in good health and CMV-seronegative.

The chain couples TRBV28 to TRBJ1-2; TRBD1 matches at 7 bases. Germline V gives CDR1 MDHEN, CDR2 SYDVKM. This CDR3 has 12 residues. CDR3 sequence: CASDTGTDKYTF. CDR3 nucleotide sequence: TGTGCGAGTGATACCGGGACAGACAAGTACACCTTC.

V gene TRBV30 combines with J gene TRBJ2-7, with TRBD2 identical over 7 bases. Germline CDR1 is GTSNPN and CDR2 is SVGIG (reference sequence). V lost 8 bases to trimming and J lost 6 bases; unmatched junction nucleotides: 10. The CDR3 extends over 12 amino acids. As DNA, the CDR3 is TGTGCCCTCCAAAGGACTAGAGGCGAGCAGTACTTC. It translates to CALQRTRGEQYF.

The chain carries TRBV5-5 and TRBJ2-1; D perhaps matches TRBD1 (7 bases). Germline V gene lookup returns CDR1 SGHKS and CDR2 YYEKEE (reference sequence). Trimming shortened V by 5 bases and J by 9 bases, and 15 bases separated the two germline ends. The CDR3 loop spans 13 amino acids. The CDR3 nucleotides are TGTGCCAGCAGTTCGAGACAGGGACTTGAGCAGTTCTTC. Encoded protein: CASSSRQGLEQFF.

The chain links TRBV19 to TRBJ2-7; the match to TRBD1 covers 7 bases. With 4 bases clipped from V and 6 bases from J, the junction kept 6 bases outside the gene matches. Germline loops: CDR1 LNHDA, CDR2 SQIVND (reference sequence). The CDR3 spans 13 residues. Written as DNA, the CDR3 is TGTGCCAGTAGTACACGGGACAGTCCCGAGCAGTACTTC. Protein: CASSTRDSPEQYF. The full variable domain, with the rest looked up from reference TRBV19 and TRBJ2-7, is DGGITQSPKYLFRKEGQNVTLSCEQNLNHDAMYWYRQDPGQGLRLIYYSQIVNDFQKGDIAEGYSVSREKKESFPLTVTSAQKNPTAFYLCASSTRDSPEQYFGPGTRLTVT.

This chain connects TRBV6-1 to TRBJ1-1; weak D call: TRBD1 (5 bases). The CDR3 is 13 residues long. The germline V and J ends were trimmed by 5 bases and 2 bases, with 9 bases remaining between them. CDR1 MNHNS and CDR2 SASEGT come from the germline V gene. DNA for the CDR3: TGTGCCAGCAGTTTACAGGAAAACACTGAAGCTTTCTTT. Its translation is CASSLQENTEAFF.

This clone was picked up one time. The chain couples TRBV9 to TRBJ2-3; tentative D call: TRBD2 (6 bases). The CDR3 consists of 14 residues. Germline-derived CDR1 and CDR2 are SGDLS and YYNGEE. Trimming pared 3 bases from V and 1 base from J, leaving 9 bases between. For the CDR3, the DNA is TGTGCCAGCAGCGCCTGGGGGGGCACAGATACGCAGTATTTT. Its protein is CASSAWGGTDTQYF.

CDR3 protein: CASSWGQGTWDTEAFF. The CDR3 DNA is TGTGCCAGCAGCTGGGGACAGGGCACATGGGACACTGAAGCTTTCTTT. V usage is TRBV11-2 and J usage is TRBJ1-1; 9 bases agree with TRBD1. Germline V gives CDR1 SGHAT, CDR2 FQNNGV. The J segment lost 3 bases and the V segment lost 4 bases, leaving 9 bases of the junction unmatched. The CDR3 runs 16 residues.

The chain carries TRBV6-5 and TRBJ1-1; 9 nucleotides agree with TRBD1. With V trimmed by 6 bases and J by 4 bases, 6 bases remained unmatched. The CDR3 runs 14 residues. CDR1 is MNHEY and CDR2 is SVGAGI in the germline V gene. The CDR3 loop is CASRRGQGPTEAFF. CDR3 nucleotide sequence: TGTGCCAGCAGGAGAGGACAGGGGCCCACTGAAGCTTTCTTT.

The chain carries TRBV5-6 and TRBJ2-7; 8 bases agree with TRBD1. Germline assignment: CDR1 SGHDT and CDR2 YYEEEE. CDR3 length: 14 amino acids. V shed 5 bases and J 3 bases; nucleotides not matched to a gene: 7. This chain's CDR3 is CASRQQGAGYEQYF. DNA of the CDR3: TGTGCCAGCAGGCAGCAGGGGGCAGGCTACGAGCAGTACTTC.

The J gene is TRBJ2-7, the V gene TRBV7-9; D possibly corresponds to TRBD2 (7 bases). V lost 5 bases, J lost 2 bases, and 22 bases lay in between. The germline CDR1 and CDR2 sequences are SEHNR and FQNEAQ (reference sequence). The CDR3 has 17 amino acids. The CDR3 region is CASSPRPGGQLPYEQYF. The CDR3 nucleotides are TGTGCCAGCAGCCCCCGTCCCGGGGGGCAACTACCCTACGAGCAGTACTTC. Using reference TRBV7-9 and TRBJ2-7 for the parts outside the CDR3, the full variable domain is DTGVSQNPRHKITKRGQNVTFRCDPISEHNRLYWYRQTLGQGPEFLTYFQNEAQLEKSRLLSDRFSAERPKGSFSTLEIQRTEQGDSAMYLCASSPRPGGQLPYEQYFGPGTRLTVT.